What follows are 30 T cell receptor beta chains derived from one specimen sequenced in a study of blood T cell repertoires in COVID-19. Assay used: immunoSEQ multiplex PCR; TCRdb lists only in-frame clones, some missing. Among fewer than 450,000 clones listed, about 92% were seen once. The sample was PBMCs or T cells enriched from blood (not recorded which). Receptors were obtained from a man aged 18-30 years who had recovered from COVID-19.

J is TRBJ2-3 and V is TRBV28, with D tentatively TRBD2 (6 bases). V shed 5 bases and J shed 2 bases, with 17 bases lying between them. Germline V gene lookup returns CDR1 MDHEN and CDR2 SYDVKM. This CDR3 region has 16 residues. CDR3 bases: TGTGCCAGCAGTCTCAGCGGCGGGAAACCCACAGATACGCAGTATTTT. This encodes CASSLSGGKPTDTQYF.

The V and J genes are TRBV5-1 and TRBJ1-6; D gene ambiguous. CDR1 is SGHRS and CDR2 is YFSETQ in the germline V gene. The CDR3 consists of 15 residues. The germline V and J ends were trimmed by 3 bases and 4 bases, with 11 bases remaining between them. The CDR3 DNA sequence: TGCGCCAGCAGCTGGAGGTCGGGATATAATTCACCCCTCCACTTT. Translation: CASSWRSGYNSPLHF. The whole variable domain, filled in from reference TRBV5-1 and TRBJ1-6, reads KAGVTQTPRYLIKTRGQQVTLSCSPISGHRSVSWYQQTPGQGLQFLFEYFSETQRNKGNFPGRFSGRQFSNSRSEMNVSTLELGDSALYLCASSWRSGYNSPLHFGNGTRLTVT.

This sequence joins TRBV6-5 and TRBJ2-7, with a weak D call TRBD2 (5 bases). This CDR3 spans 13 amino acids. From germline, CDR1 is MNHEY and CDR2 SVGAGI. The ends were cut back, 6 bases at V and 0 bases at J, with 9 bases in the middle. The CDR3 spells CASRLLGSYEQYF. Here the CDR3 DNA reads TGTGCCAGCAGATTACTAGGCTCCTACGAGCAGTACTTC.

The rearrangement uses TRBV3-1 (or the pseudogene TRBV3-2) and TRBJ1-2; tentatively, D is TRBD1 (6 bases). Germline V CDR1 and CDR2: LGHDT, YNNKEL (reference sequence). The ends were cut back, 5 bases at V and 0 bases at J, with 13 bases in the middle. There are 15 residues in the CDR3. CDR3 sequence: CASSDRDTSNYGYTF. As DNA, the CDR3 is TGTGCCAGCAGCGATCGGGACACTTCTAACTATGGCTACACCTTC.

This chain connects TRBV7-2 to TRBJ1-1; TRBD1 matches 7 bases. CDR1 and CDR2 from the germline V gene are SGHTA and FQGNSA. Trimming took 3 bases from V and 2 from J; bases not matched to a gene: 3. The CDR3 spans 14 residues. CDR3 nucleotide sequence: TGTGCCAGCAGCTTGGGACAGAGAAACACTGAAGCTTTCTTT. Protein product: CASSLGQRNTEAFF.

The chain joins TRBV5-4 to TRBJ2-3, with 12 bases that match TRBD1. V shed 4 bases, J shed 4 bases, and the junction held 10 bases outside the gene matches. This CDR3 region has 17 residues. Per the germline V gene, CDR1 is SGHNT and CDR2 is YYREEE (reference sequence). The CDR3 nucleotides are TGTGCCAGCAGCCTTAAAACCGGGACAGGGGGCGCAGATACGCAGTATTTT. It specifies CASSLKTGTGGADTQYF. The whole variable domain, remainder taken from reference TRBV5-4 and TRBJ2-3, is ETGVTQSPTHLIKTRGQQVTLRCSSQSGHNTVSWYQQALGQGPQFIFQYYREEENGRGNFPPRFSGLQFPNYSSELNVNALELDDSALYLCASSLKTGTGGADTQYFGPGTRLTVL.

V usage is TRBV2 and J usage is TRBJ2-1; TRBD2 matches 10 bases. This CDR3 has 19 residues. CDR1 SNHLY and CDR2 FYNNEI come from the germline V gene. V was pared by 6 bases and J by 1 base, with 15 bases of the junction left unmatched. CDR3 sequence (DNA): TGTGCCAGCAGCGACCGGAGCTTACTAGCGGGATTTTCCTACAATGAGCAGTTCTTC. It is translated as CASSDRSLLAGFSYNEQFF. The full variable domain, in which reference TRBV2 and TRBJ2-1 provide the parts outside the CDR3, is EPEVTQTPSHQVTQMGQEVILRCVPISNHLYFYWYRQILGQKVEFLVSFYNNEISEKSEIFDDQFSVERPDGSNFTLKIRSTKLEDSAMYFCASSDRSLLAGFSYNEQFFGPGTRLTVL.

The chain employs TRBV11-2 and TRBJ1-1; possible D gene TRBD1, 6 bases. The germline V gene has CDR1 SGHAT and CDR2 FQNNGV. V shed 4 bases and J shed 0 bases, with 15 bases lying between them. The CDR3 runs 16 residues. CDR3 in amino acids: CASSYQVGAMNTEAFF. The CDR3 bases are TGTGCCAGCAGCTACCAAGTGGGGGCTATGAACACTGAAGCTTTCTTT.

Here the CDR3 DNA reads TGCGCCAGCAGCTTTGAGGGTGTTGGCTACACCTTC. It is translated as CASSFEGVGYTF. The chain employs TRBV5-1 and TRBJ1-2; D gene ambiguous. CDR3 length equals 12 residues. Deletions cut 2 bases from V and 7 bases from J, with 9 bases between. The germline gives CDR1 SGHRS, CDR2 YFSETQ.

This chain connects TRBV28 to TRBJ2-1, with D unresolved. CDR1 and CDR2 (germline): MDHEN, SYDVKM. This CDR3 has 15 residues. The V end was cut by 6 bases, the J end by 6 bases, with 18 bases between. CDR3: CASSMRTTPPNEQFF. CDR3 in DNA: TGTGCCAGCAGCATGCGTACCACGCCTCCCAATGAGCAGTTCTTC.

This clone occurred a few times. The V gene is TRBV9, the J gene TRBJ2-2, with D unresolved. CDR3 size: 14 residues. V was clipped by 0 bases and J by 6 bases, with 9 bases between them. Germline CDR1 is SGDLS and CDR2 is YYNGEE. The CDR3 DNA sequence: TGTGCCAGCAGCGTAGCTGGCGGCGCCGGGGAGCTGTTTTTT. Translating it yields CASSVAGGAGELFF.

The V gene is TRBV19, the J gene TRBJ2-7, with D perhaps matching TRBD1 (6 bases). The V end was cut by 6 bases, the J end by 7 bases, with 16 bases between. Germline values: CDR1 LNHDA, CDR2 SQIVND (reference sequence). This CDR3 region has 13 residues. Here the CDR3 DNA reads TGTGCCAGTAGCCCCGGGACACCAATGGAGCAGTACTTC. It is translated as CASSPGTPMEQYF.

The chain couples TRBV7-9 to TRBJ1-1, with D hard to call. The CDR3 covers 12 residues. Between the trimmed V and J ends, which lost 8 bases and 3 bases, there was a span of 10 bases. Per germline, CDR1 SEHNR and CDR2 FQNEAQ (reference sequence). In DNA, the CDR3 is TGTGCCAGCCTGGGAGTTTACACTGAAGCTTTCTTT. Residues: CASLGVYTEAFF.

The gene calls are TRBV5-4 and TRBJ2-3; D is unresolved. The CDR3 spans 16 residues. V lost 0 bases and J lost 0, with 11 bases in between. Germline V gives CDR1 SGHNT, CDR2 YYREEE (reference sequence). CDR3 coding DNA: TGTGCCAGCAGCTTGGAGTTTGCGTTCAGCACAGATACGCAGTATTTT. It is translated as CASSLEFAFSTDTQYF.

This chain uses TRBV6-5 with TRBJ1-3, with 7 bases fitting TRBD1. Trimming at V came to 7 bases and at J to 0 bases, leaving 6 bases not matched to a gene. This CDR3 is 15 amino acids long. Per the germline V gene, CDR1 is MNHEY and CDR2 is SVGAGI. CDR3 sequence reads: CASTSTGHSGNTIYF. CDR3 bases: TGTGCCAGCACTTCGACAGGGCACTCTGGAAACACCATATATTTT.

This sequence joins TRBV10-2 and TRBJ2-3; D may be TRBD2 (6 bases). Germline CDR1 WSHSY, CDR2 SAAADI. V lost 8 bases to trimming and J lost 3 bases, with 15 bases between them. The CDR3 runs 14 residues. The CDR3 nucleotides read TGCGCCAGCCGTCTTTGGCGGGAAACAGATACGCAGTATTTT. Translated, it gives CASRLWRETDTQYF.

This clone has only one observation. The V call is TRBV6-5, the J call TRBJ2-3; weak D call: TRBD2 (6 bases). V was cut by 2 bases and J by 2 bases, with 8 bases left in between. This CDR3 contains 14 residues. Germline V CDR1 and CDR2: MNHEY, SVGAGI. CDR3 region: CASSYAGSTDTQYF. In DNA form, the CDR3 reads TGTGCCAGCAGTTACGCGGGATCCACAGATACGCAGTATTTT.

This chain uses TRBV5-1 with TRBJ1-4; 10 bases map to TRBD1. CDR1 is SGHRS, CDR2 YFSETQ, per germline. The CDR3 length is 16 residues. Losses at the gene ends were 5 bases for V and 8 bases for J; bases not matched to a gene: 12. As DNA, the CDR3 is TGCGCCAGCAGTTTCTACGGGACAGGGGAAGGAGAAAAACTGTTTTTT. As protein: CASSFYGTGEGEKLFF.

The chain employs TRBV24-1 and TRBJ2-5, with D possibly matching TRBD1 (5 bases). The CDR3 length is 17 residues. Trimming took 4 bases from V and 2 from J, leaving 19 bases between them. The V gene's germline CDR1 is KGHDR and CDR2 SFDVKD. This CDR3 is CATSETSGKFGQETQYF. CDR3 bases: TGTGCCACCAGTGAAACCTCAGGGAAGTTCGGGCAAGAGACCCAGTACTTC.

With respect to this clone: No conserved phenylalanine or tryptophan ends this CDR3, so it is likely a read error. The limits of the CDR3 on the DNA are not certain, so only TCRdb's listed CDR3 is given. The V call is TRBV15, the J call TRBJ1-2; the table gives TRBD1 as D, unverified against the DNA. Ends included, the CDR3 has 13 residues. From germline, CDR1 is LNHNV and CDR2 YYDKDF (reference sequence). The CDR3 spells CATSTRVNGLAGM.

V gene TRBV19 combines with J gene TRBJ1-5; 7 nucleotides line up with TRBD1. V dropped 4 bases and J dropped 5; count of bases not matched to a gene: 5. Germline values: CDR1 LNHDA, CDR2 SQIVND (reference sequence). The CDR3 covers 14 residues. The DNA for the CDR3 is TGTGCCAGTAGTACCGACAGGGACTATCAGCCCCAGCATTTT. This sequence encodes CASSTDRDYQPQHF.

DNA of the CDR3: TGCGCCAGCAGCCCCAGAGCGGGGAGCAGCACAGATACGCAGTATTTT. It is translated as CASSPRAGSSTDTQYF. The chain uses TRBV5-1 and TRBJ2-3; 7 nucleotides agree with TRBD2. The CDR3 contains 16 residues. Germline trimming cut 4 bases from V and 0 bases from J; bases unmatched to any gene: 8. Germline CDR1 reads SGHRS; CDR2 reads YFSETQ.

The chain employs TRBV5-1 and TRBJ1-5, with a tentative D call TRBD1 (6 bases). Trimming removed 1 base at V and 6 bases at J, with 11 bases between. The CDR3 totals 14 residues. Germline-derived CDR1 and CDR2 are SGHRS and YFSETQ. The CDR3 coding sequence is TGCGCCAGCAGCTTGACAGGGATGGGTCAGCCCCAGCATTTT. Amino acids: CASSLTGMGQPQHF.

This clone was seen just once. The CDR3 region is CASSVGLAGVETQYF. CDR3 bases: TGTGCCAGCAGTGTTGGCCTAGCGGGGGTAGAGACCCAGTACTTC. V and J are TRBV2 and TRBJ2-5, with 10 bases that match TRBD2. From germline, CDR1 is SNHLY and CDR2 FYNNEI. The CDR3 is 15 amino acids. V shed 4 bases and J 4 bases; nucleotides not matched to a gene: 6.

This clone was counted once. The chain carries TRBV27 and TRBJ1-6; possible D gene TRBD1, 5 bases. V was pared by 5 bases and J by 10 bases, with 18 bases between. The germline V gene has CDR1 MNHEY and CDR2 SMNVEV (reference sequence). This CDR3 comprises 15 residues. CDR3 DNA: TGTGCCAGCAGTATACGGGACTCCGCCTACTCACCCCTCCACTTT. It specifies CASSIRDSAYSPLHF.

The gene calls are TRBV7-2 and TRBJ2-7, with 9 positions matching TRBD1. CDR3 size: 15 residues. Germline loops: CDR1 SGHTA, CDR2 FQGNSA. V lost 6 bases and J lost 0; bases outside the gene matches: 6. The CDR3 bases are TGTGCCAGCAGGCCGGGACAGGGTTTCTCCTACGAGCAGTACTTC. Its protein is CASRPGQGFSYEQYF.

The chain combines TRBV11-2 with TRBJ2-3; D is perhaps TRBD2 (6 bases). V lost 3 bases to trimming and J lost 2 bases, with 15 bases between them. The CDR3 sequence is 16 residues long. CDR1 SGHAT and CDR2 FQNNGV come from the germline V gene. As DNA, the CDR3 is TGTGCCAGCAGCTTTTCATCGGGGGAGATCACAGATACGCAGTATTTT. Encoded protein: CASSFSSGEITDTQYF.

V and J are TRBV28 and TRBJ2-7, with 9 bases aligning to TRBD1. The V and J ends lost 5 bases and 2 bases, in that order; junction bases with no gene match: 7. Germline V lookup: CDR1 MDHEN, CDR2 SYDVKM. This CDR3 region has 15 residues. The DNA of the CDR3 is TGTGCCAGCAGTGTACAGGGGGCCATTACCTACGAGCAGTACTTC. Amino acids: CASSVQGAITYEQYF.

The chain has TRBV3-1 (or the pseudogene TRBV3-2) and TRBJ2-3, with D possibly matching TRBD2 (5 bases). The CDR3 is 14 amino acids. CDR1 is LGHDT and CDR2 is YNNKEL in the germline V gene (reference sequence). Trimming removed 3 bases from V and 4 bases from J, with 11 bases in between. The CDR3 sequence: CASSHEIAPDTQYF. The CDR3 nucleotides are TGTGCCAGCAGCCACGAAATAGCGCCAGATACGCAGTATTTT.

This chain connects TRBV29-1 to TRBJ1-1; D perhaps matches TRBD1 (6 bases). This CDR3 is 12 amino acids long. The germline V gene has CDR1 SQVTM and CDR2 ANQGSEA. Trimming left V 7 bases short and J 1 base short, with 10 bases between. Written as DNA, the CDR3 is TGCAGCGCAATGGGACAGAACACTGAAGCTTTCTTT. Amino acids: CSAMGQNTEAFF.